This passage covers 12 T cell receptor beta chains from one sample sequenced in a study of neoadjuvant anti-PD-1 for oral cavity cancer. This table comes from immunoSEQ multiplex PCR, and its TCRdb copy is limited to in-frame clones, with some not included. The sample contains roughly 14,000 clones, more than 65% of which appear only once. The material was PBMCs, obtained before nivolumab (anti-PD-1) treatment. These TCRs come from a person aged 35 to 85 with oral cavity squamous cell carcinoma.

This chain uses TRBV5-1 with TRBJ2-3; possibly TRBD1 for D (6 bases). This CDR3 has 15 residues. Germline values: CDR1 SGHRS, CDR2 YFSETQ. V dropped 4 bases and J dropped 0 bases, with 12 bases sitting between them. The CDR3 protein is CASSVGQSSTDTQYF. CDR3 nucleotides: TGCGCCAGCAGCGTTGGACAGTCTAGCACAGATACGCAGTATTTT.

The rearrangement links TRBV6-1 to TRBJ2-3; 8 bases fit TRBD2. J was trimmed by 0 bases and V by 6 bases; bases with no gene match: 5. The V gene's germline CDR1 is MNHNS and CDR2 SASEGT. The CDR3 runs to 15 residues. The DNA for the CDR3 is TGTGCCAGCAGCGGAGTAGCGGGGAGCACAGATACGCAGTATTTT. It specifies CASSGVAGSTDTQYF.

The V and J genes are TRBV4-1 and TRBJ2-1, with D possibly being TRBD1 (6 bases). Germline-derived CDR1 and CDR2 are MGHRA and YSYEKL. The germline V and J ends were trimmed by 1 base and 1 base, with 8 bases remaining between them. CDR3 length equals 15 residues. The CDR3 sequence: CASSQGQVSYNEQFF. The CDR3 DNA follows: TGCGCCAGCAGCCAAGGACAGGTTTCCTACAATGAGCAGTTCTTC.

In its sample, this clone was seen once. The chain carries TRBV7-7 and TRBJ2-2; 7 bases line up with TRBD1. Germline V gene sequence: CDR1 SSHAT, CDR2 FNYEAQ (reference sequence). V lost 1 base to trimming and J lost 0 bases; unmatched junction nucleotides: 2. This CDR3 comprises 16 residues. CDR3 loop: CASSLEGQTNTGELFF. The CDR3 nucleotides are TGTGCCAGCAGCTTAGAGGGACAGACGAACACCGGGGAGCTGTTTTTT.

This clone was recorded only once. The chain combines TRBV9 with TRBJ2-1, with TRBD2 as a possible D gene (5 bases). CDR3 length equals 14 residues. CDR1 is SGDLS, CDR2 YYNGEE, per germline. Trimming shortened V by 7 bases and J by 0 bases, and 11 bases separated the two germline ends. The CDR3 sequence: CASGSASSYNEQFF. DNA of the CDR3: TGTGCCAGCGGTAGCGCAAGCTCCTACAATGAGCAGTTCTTC.

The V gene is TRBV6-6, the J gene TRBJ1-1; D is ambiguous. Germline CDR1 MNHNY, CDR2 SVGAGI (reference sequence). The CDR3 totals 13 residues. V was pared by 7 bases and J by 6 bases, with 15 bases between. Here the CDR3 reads CASTLTAFAEAFF. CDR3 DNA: TGTGCCAGCACCTTGACTGCGTTCGCTGAAGCTTTCTTT.

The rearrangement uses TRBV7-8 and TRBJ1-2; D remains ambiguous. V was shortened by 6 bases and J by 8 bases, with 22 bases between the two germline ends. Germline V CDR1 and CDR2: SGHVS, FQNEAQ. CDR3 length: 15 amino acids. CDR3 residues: CASSVTPLGREGYTF. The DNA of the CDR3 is TGTGCCAGCAGTGTTACCCCCCTAGGGCGTGAGGGCTACACCTTC.

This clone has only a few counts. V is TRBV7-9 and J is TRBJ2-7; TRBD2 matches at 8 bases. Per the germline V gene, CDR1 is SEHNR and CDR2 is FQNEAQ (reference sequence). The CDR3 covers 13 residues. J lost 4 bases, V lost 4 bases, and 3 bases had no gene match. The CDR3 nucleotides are TGTGCCAGCAGCTCGACTAGCGCTTACGAGCAGTACTTC. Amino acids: CASSSTSAYEQYF. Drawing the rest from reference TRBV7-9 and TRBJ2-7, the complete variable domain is DTGVSQNPRHKITKRGQNVTFRCDPISEHNRLYWYRQTLGQGPEFLTYFQNEAQLEKSRLLSDRFSAERPKGSFSTLEIQRTEQGDSAMYLCASSSTSAYEQYFGPGTRLTVT.

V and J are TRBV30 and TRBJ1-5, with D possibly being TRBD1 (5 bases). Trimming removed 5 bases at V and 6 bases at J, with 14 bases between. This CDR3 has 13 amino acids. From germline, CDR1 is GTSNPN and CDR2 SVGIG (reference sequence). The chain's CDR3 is CAWSGTSGQPQHF. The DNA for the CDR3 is TGTGCCTGGTCCGGGACCTCCGGTCAGCCCCAGCATTTT.

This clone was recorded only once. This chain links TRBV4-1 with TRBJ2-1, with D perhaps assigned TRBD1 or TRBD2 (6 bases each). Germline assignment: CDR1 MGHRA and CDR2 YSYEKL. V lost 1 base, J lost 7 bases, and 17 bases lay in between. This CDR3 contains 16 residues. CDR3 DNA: TGCGCCAGCAGCCAAGTAATAGGGGGGTTGGGAAATGAGCAGTTCTTC. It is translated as CASSQVIGGLGNEQFF.

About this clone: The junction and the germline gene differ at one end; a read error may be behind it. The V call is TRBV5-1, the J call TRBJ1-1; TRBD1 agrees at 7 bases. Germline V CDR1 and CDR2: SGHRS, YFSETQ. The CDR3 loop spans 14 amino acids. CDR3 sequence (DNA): TGCGCCAGCAGCCCCCAGGGGGGGAACAGTGAAGCTTTCTTT. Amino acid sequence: CASSPQGGNSEAFF.

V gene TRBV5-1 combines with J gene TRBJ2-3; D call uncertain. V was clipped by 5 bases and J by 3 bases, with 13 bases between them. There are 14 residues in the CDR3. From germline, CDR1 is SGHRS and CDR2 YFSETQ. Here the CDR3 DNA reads TGCGCCAGCAGGTGGAGTATTTTTACAGATACGCAGTATTTT. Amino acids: CASRWSIFTDTQYF.